This is a list of T cell receptor beta chains from one sample in a study of T cells in narcolepsy. This table comes from immunoSEQ multiplex PCR, and its TCRdb copy is limited to in-frame clones, with some not included. The table shows fewer than 30,000 clones, with around nine tenths occurring only once. The sequenced sample was CD45RA- memory CD4+ T cells from PBMCs. Source of these receptors: a human donor with narcolepsy. CDR3s include the opening cysteine and the closing phenylalanine or tryptophan. A D gene is named only where the DNA matches it firmly. Size values are once, few and many counts, or a class for expanded clones, and some rows have none.

d_call	clone_size	v_call	j_call	cdr3_aa	cdr3_nt
TRBD2	NA	TRBV4-1	TRBJ2-3	CASSQDGRLATDTQYF	TGCGCCAGCAGCCAAGATGGAAGACTAGCAACAGATACGCAGTATTTT
NA	NA	TRBV2	TRBJ1-5	CASSDGWSPSIF	NA
NA	NA	TRBV7-7	TRBJ1-1	CASSRTVNTEAFF	TGTGCCAGCAGCCGGACAGTGAACACTGAAGCTTTCTTT
NA	NA	TRBV5-1	TRBJ2-1	CASSQGINEQFF	TGCGCCTCTTCACAGGGAATCAATGAGCAGTTCTTC
NA	NA	TRBV11-2	TRBJ2-3	CASRPGLLTDTQYF	TGTGCCAGCAGACCCGGGCTGCTCACAGATACGCAGTATTTT
NA	once	TRBV18	TRBJ2-3	CASSPPAASTDTQYF	TGTGCCAGCTCACCACCCGCGGCTAGCACAGATACGCAGTATTTT
TRBD1	once	TRBV19	TRBJ2-3	CASSLGTGDTDTQYF	TGTGCCAGTAGTCTAGGGACAGGGGACACAGATACGCAGTATTTT
TRBD2	NA	TRBV2	TRBJ2-1	CASSDASGAFGEQFF	TGTGCCAGCAGTGATGCTAGCGGGGCCTTTGGTGAGCAGTTCTTC
TRBD2	NA	TRBV9	TRBJ2-1	CASSVAGGNNEQFF	TGTGCCAGCAGCGTAGCGGGGGGGAACAATGAGCAGTTCTTC
NA	NA	TRBV5-1	TRBJ1-5	CASSPTGTNQPQHF	TGCGCCAGCAGCCCAACAGGGACCAATCAGCCCCAGCATTTT
TRBD2	NA	TRBV4-1	TRBJ2-4	CASSQDHGSGGERNIQYF	TGCGCCAGCAGCCAAGATCACGGTAGCGGGGGGGAGCGAAACATTCAGTACTTC
TRBD1	NA	TRBV5-1	TRBJ2-5	CASSRTGPGETQYF	TGCGCCAGCAGCAGGACAGGGCCGGGAGAGACCCAGTACTTC
NA	NA	TRBV5-4	TRBJ2-3	CASGMDLRTDTQYF	TGTGCCAGCGGGATGGACTTACGCACAGATACGCAGTATTTT
NA	NA	TRBV6-5	TRBJ1-1	CASTLMGEDTEAFF	TGTGCCAGCACCTTGATGGGGGAGGACACTGAAGCTTTCTTT
TRBD1	NA	TRBV5-1	TRBJ2-5	CASSLSGTGLQETQYF	TGCGCCAGCAGCTTGTCCGGGACAGGCCTCCAAGAGACCCAGTACTTC
NA	NA	TRBV10-3	TRBJ1-2	CAISTTGTGGSGYTF	TGTGCCATCAGTACGACCGGGACGGGAGGAAGTGGCTACACCTTC
TRBD1	NA	TRBV10-2	TRBJ2-7	CASRNGQGNNYEQYF	TGCGCCAGCAGGAACGGACAGGGGAACAACTACGAGCAGTACTTC
NA	NA	TRBV28	TRBJ2-3	CASSFVTGGDTDTQYF	TGTGCCAGCAGTTTTGTAACAGGGGGGGACACAGATACGCAGTATTTT
NA	NA	TRBV5-6	TRBJ2-3	CASSFRLSADTQYF	TGTGCCAGCAGCTTCCGACTCTCCGCAGATACGCAGTATTTT
NA	NA	TRBV18	TRBJ1-1	CASSPPGARVHFEAFF	TGTGCCAGCTCACCACCGGGGGCCAGGGTACATTTTGAAGCTTTCTTT
TRBD2	NA	TRBV7-6	TRBJ2-2	CASSPRGANTGELFF	TGTGCCAGCAGTCCTCGGGGGGCGAACACCGGGGAGCTGTTTTTT
TRBD1	NA	TRBV5-6	TRBJ2-1	CASSFRGTGGNEQLF	TGTGCCAGCAGCTTCAGGGGCACAGGGGGTAATGAGCAGCTCTTC
TRBD2	NA	TRBV29-1	TRBJ2-1	CSVVGLAGLSEQFF	TGCAGCGTGGTGGGACTAGCGGGGTTAAGTGAGCAGTTCTTC
NA	NA	TRBV6-6	TRBJ1-1	CASSYLTKIQGAEAFF	TGTGCCAGCAGTTACCTCACTAAGATCCAGGGCGCTGAAGCTTTCTTT
NA	NA	TRBV2	TRBJ2-2	CASSELSGGELFF	TGTGCCAGCAGTGAGTTATCGGGTGGGGAGCTGTTTTTT
NA	NA	TRBV6-6	TRBJ1-2	CASRKWEANYGYTF	TGTGCCAGCCGAAAGTGGGAGGCTAACTATGGCTACACCTTC
NA	NA	TRBV10-2	TRBJ2-2	CASSETGPGELFF	TGCGCCAGCAGTGAGACAGGGCCCGGGGAGCTGTTTTTT
NA	once	TRBV27	TRBJ1-1	CASSLWAGDLEAFF	TGTGCCAGCAGTTTATGGGCTGGGGATTTGGAAGCTTTCTTT
TRBD1	NA	TRBV4-2	TRBJ2-2	CASSPGQAVTGELFF	TGTGCCAGCAGCCCTGGACAGGCGGTCACCGGGGAGCTGTTTTTT
NA	NA	TRBV6-7	TRBJ2-3	CASSSWTRYF	TGTGCCAGCAGTTCCTGGACCCGGTATTTT
NA	once	TRBV5-1	TRBJ1-2	CASSLNPGRPDGYTF	TGCGCCAGCAGCTTGAACCCAGGGCGGCCCGATGGCTACACCTTC
NA	NA	TRBV2	TRBJ2-2	CASSKDGGELFF	TGTGCCAGCAGTAAGGACGGCGGGGAGCTGTTTTTT
TRBD1	NA	TRBV18	TRBJ1-1	CASSPGTGLNTEAFF	TGTGCCAGCTCACCAGGGACAGGCCTGAACACTGAAGCTTTCTTT
NA	NA	TRBV10-2	TRBJ2-7	CASSESTLKFPYEQYF	TGCGCCAGCAGTGAGTCGACACTAAAGTTTCCCTACGAGCAGTACTTC
NA	NA	TRBV27	TRBJ1-2	CASSAEKSYGYTF	TGTGCCAGCAGCGCGGAAAAGTCCTATGGCTACACCTTC
TRBD2	NA	TRBV27	TRBJ2-2	CASSLSLAGGELFF	TGTGCCAGCAGTTTATCTCTAGCGGGCGGGGAGCTGTTTTTT
TRBD1	NA	TRBV19	TRBJ2-2	CASSTPWGTGSTGELFF	TGTGCCAGTAGTACCCCCTGGGGGACAGGATCTACCGGGGAGCTGTTTTTT
NA	NA	TRBV29-1	TRBJ1-1	CSASTAPNTEAFF	TGCAGCGCCAGCACAGCACCGAACACTGAAGCTTTCTTT
NA	NA	TRBV28	TRBJ2-4	CASRHGRLAKNIQYF	TGTGCCAGCAGACACGGACGGTTAGCCAAAAACATTCAGTACTTC
NA	NA	TRBV6-4	TRBJ2-5	CASSAVETSMPYF	TGTGCCAGCAGTGCTGTTGAGACTAGTATGCCGTACTTC
NA	few	TRBV10-3	TRBJ1-1	CAIRGTDNTEAFF	TGTGCCATCAGAGGGACGGATAACACTGAAGCTTTCTTT
TRBD1	NA	TRBV10-3	TRBJ2-2	CAISPGQGAGELFF	TGTGCCATCAGTCCCGGACAGGGGGCTGGGGAGCTGTTTTTT
NA	NA	TRBV21-1	TRBJ1-5	CASSKVVPGQGDPYSNQPQHF	TGTGCCAGCAGCAAAGTCGTCCCAGGGCAAGGAGACCCTTATAGCAATCAGCCCCAGCATTTT
NA	NA	TRBV11-3	TRBJ2-2	CASSPISGQDTGELFF	TGTGCCAGCAGCCCAATTAGTGGGCAGGACACCGGGGAGCTGTTTTTT
NA	NA	TRBV18	TRBJ1-1	CASRTGGATEAFF	TGTGCCAGCCGAACCGGGGGGGCTACTGAAGCTTTCTTT
NA	NA	TRBV2	TRBJ1-1	CASSSVGAFF	TGTGCCAGCAGTTCCGTGGGAGCTTTCTTT
TRBD2	NA	TRBV2	TRBJ2-3	CASTPESGGDTQYF	TGTGCCAGCACCCCTGAGAGCGGGGGAGATACGCAGTATTTT
TRBD1	NA	TRBV14	TRBJ2-7	CASSLILQGEQYF	TGTGCCAGCAGCCTTATTTTACAGGGGGAGCAGTACTTC
TRBD1	NA	TRBV4-1	TRBJ1-1	CASSQPQTRGPTEAFF	TGCGCCAGCAGCCAACCGCAAACCAGGGGGCCCACTGAAGCTTTCTTT
NA	NA	TRBV19	TRBJ2-2	CASSTSWAGGTGELFF	TGTGCCAGTAGTACCTCCTGGGCAGGTGGCACCGGGGAGCTGTTTTTT
NA	NA	TRBV28	TRBJ1-2	CASTPRPLDGYTF	TGTGCCAGCACCCCTAGACCCCTAGATGGCTACACCTTC
NA	NA	TRBV4-2	TRBJ2-3	CASSGAHTQYF	TGTGCCAGCAGCGGCGCTCATACGCAGTATTTT
NA	NA	TRBV27	TRBJ1-1	CTSARSMNTEAFF	TGTACCAGCGCCAGAAGTATGAACACTGAAGCTTTCTTT
TRBD1	NA	TRBV7-9	TRBJ2-2	CASSSQGATGELFF	TGTGCCAGCAGCTCACAGGGGGCGACCGGGGAGCTGTTTTTT
NA	NA	TRBV27	TRBJ2-1	CASRMIVSSYNEQFF	TGTGCCAGCAGAATGATAGTGTCGTCCTACAATGAGCAGTTCTTC
NA	NA	TRBV11-2	TRBJ2-2	CASSLAARMGTGELFF	TGTGCCAGCAGCTTAGCGGCCAGGATGGGCACCGGGGAGCTGTTTTTT
NA	once	TRBV19	TRBJ1-5	CASRREQPYQPQHF	TGTGCCAGTAGGCGGGAACAGCCATATCAGCCCCAGCATTTT